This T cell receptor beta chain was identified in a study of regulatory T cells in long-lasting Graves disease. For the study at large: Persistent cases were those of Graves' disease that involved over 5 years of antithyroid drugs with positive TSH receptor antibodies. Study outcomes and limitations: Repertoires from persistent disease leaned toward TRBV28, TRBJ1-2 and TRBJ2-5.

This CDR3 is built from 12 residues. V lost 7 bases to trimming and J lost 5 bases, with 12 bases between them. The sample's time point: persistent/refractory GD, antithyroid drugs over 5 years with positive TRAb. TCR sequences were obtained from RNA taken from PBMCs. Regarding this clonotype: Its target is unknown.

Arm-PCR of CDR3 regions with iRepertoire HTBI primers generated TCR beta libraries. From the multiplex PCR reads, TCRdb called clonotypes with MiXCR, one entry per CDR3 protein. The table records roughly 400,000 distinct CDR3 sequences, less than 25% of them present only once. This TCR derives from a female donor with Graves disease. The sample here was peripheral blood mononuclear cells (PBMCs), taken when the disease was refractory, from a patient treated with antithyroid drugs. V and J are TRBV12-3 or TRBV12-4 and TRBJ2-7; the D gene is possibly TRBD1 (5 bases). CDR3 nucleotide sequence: TGTGCCAGCAATCACCTAGGGGACGAGCAGTACTTC. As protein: CASNHLGDEQYF.